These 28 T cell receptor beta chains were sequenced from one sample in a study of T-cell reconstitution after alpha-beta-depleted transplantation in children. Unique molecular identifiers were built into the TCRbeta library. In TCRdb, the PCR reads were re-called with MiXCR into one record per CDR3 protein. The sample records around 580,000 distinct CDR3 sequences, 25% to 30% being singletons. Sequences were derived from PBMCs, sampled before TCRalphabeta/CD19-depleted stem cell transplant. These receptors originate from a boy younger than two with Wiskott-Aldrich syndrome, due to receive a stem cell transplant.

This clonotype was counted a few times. The CDR3 sequence is CASSLEVDQPQHF. Here the CDR3 DNA reads TGCGCCAGCAGCTTGGAGGTGGATCAGCCCCAGCATTTT. The chain is built from TRBV5-1 and TRBJ1-5; D is unclear. V was shortened by 0 bases and J by 5 bases, with 6 bases between the two germline ends. Germline V gene sequence: CDR1 SGHRS, CDR2 YFSETQ. This CDR3 region has 13 residues.

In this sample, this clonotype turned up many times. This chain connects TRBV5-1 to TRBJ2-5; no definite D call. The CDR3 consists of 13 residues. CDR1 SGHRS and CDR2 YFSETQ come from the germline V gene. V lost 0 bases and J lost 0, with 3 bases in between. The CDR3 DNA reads TGCGCCAGCAGCTTGGACCACCAAGAGACCCAGTACTTC. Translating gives CASSLDHQETQYF.

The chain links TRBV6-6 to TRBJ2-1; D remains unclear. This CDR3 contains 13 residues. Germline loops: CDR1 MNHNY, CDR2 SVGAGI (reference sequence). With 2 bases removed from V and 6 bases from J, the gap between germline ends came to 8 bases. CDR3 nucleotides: TGTGCCAGCAGTTACAAGGGCCGCAATGAGCAGTTCTTC. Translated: CASSYKGRNEQFF.

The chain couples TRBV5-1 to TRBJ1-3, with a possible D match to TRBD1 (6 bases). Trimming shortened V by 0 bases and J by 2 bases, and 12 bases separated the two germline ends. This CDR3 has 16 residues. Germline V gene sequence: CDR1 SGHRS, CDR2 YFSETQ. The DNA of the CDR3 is TGCGCCAGCAGCTTGGGGCAGGGGCAAACTGGAAACACCATATATTTT. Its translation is CASSLGQGQTGNTIYF.

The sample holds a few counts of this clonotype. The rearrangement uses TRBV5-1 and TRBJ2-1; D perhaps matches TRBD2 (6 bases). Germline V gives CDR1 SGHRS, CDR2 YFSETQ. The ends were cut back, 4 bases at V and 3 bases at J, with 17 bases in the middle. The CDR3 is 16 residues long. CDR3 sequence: CASSGLAERDYNEQFF. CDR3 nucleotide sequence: TGCGCCAGCAGCGGGTTAGCGGAAAGAGACTACAATGAGCAGTTCTTC.

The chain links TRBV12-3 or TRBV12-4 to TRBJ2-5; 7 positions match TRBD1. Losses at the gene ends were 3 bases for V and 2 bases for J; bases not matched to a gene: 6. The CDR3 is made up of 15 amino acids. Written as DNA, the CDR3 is TGTGCCAGCAGTTTTTTGCCAGGGGGACAAGAGACCCAGTACTTC. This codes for CASSFLPGGQETQYF.

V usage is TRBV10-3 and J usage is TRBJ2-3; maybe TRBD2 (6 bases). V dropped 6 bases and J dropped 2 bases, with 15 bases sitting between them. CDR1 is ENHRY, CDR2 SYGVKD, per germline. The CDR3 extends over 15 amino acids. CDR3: CAIRTGRGDTDTQYF. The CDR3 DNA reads TGTGCCATCAGGACCGGGAGAGGAGACACAGATACGCAGTATTTT.

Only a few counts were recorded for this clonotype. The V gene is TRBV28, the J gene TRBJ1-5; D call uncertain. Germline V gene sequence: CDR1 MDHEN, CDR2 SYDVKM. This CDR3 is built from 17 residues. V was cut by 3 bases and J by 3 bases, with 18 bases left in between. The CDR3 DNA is TGTGCCAGCAGTTTGCGTCAAGAGGTAGAGGACAATCAGCCCCAGCATTTT. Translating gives CASSLRQEVEDNQPQHF.

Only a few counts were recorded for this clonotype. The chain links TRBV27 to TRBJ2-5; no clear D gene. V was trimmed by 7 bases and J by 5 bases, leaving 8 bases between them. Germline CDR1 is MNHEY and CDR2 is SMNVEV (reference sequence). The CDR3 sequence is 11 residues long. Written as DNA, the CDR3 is TGTGCCAGCACGTACGGGGAGACCCAGTACTTC. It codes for CASTYGETQYF.

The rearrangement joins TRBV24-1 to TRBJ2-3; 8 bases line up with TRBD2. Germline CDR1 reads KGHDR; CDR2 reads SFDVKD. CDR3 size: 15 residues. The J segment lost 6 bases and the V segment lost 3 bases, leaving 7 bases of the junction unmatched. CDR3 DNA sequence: TGTGCCACCAGTGATGGCGGGACTAGGGGGGATACGCAGTATTTT. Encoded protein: CATSDGGTRGDTQYF.

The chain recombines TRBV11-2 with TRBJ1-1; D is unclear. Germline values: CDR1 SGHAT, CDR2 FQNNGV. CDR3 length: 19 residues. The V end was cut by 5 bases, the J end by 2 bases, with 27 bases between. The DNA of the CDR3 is TGTGCCAGCAGCCCCCGACCCTTTCCGGGCGTTACGTTAAACACTGAAGCTTTCTTT. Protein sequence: CASSPRPFPGVTLNTEAFF.

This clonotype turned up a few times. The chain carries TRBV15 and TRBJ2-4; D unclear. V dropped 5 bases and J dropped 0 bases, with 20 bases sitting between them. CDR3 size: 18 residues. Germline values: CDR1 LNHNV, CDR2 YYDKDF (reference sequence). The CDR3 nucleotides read TGTGCCACCAGCTCTGTCGGGTGGGCAACCGTAGCCAAAAACATTCAGTACTTC. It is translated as CATSSVGWATVAKNIQYF.

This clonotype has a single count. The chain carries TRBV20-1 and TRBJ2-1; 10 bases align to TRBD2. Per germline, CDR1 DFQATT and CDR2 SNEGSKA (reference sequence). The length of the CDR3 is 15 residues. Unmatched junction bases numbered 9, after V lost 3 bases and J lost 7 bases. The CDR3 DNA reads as TGCAGTGCTAGTTTAGCGGGAGGCCGGGGGAATGAGCAGTTCTTC. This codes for CSASLAGGRGNEQFF.

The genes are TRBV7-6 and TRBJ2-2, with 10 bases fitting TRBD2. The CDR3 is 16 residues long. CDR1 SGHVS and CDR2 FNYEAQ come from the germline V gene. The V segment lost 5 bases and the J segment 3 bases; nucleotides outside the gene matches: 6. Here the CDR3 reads CASSDHLAGDTGELFF. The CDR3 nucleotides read TGTGCCAGCAGCGACCATCTAGCGGGGGACACCGGGGAGCTGTTTTTT.

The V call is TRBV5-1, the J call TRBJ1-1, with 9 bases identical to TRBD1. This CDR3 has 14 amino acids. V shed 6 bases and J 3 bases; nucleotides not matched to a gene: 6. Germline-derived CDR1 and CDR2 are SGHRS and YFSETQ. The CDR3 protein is CASTRDRAHTEAFF. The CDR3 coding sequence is TGCGCCAGCACTCGGGACAGGGCCCACACTGAAGCTTTCTTT. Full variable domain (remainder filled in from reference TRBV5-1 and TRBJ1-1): KAGVTQTPRYLIKTRGQQVTLSCSPISGHRSVSWYQQTPGQGLQFLFEYFSETQRNKGNFPGRFSGRQFSNSRSEMNVSTLELGDSALYLCASTRDRAHTEAFFGQGTRLTVV.

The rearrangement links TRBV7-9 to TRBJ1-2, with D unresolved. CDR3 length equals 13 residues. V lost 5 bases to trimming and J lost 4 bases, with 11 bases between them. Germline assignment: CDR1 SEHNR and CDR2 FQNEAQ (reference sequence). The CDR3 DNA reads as TGTGCCAGCAGCCCGGACGGAACCTATGGCTACACCTTC. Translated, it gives CASSPDGTYGYTF. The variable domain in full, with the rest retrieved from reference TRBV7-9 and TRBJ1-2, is DTGVSQNPRHKITKRGQNVTFRCDPISEHNRLYWYRQTLGQGPEFLTYFQNEAQLEKSRLLSDRFSAERPKGSFSTLEIQRTEQGDSAMYLCASSPDGTYGYTFGSGTRLTVV.

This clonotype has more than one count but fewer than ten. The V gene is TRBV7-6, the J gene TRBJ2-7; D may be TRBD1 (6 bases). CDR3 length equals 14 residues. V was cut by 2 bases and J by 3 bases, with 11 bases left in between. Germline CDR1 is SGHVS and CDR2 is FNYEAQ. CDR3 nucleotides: TGTGCCAGCAGCTTACGCAGGGGTAGCTACGAGCAGTACTTC. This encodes CASSLRRGSYEQYF.

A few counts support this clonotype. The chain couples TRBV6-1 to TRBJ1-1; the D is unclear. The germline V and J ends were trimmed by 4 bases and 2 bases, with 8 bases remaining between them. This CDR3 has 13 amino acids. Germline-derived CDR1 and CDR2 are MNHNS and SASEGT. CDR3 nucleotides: TGTGCCAGCAGTGTCAAGTTTAACACTGAAGCTTTCTTT. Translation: CASSVKFNTEAFF.

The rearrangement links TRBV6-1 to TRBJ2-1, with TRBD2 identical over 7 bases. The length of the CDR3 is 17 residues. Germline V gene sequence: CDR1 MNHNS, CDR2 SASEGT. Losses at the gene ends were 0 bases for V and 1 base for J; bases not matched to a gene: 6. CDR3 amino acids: CASSEALLAVSYNEQFF. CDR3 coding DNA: TGTGCCAGCAGTGAAGCGCTTCTAGCGGTATCCTACAATGAGCAGTTCTTC.

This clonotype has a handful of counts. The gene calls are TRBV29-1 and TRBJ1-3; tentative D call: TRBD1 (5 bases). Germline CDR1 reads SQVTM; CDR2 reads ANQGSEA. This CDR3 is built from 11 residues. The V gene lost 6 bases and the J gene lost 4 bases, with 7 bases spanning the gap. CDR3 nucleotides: TGCAGCGTCGGGACGGGAAACACCATATATTTT. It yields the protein CSVGTGNTIYF.

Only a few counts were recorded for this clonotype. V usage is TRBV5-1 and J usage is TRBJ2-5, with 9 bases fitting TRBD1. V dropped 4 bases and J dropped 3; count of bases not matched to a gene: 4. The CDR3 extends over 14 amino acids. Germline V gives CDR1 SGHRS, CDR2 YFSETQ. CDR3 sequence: CASSKTGGKETQYF. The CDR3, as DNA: TGCGCCAGCAGCAAGACAGGGGGTAAAGAGACCCAGTACTTC.

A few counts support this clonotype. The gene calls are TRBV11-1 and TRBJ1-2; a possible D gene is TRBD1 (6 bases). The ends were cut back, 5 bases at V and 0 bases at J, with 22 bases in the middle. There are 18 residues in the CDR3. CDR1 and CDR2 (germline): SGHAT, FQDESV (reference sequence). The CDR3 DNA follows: TGTGCCAGCAGCCTCCTCGGACAGCCCTGGGATTCTAACTATGGCTACACCTTC. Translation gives CASSLLGQPWDSNYGYTF. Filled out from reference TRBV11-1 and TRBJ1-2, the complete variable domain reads EAEVAQSPRYKITEKSQAVAFWCDPISGHATLYWYRQILGQGPELLVQFQDESVVDDSQLPKDRFSAERLKGVDSTLKIQPAELGDSAMYLCASSLLGQPWDSNYGYTFGSGTRLTVV.

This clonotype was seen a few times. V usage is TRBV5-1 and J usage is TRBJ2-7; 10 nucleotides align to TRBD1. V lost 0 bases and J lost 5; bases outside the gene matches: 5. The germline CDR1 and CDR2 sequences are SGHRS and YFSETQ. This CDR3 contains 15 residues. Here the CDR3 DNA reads TGCGCCAGCAGCTTGGAGGGACAGGGGAGAAACGAGCAGTACTTC. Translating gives CASSLEGQGRNEQYF.

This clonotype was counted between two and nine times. CDR3 sequence reads: CASSSDNRVNEQFF. CDR3 DNA: TGTGCCAGCAGTTCGGATAATAGGGTCAATGAGCAGTTCTTC. The chain employs TRBV27 and TRBJ2-1; unclear D gene. The germline gives CDR1 MNHEY, CDR2 SMNVEV (reference sequence). The CDR3 is made up of 14 amino acids. The V and J ends lost 4 bases and 6 bases respectively, with 13 bases between them.

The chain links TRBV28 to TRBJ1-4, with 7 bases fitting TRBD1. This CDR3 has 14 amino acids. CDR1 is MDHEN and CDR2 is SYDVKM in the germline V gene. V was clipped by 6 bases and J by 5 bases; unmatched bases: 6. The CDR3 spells CASSLGTANEKLFF. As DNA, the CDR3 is TGTGCCAGCAGCCTAGGGACAGCGAATGAAAAACTGTTTTTT.

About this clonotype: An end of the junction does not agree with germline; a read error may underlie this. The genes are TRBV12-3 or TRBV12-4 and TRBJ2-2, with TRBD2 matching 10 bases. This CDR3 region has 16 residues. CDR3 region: CASSVAGGGTTGELFF. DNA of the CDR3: TGTGCCAGCAGTGTAGCGGGAGGCGGTACTACCGGGGAGCTGTTTTTT.

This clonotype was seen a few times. The CDR3 loop is CATARGREVTDTQYF. The CDR3 DNA sequence: TGTGCCACCGCCCGAGGGCGGGAAGTCACAGATACGCAGTATTTT. The V gene is TRBV10-3, the J gene TRBJ2-3, with D maybe TRBD2 (6 bases). V was cut by 10 bases and J by 2 bases, with 19 bases left in between. CDR3 length: 15 amino acids. Germline assignment: CDR1 ENHRY and CDR2 SYGVKD.

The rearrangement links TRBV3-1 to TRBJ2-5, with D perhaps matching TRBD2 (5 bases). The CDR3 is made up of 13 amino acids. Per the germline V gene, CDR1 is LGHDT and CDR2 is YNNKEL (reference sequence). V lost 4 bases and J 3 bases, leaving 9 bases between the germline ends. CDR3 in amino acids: CASSRSGKETQYF. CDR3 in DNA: TGTGCCAGCAGCCGGAGCGGTAAAGAGACCCAGTACTTC.